Presented here are 17 T cell receptor beta chains from one specimen sequenced in a study of T cell responses to AZD1222 COVID-19 vaccine. The protocol was immunoSEQ multiplex PCR, while the TCRdb copy is restricted to in-frame clones and leaves out a portion. There are 110,000 to 150,000 clones in the sample; just over 90% occur only once, and approximately 2% lies in the top ten. This specimen was peripheral blood, taken 28 days after the second AZD1222 dose. These receptors all come from an adult who received the AZD1222 COVID-19 vaccine.

The CDR3 region is CASSRQDYGYTF. The CDR3 DNA sequence: TGTGCCAGCTCCCGACAGGACTATGGCTACACCTTC. V gene TRBV18 combines with J gene TRBJ1-2; possibly TRBD1 for D (6 bases). Germline CDR1 KGHSH, CDR2 LQKENI. The CDR3 is 12 residues long. V was shortened by 6 bases and J by 3 bases, with 8 bases between the two germline ends. Full variable domain (rest looked up from reference TRBV18 and TRBJ1-2): NAGVMQNPRHLVRRRGQEARLRCSPMKGHSHVYWYRQLPEEGLKFMVYLQKENIIDESGMPKERFSAEFPKEGPSILRIQQVVRGDSAAYFCASSRQDYGYTFGSGTRLTVV.

The chain carries TRBV6-6 and TRBJ2-2, with D hard to call. Per the germline V gene, CDR1 is MNHNY and CDR2 is SVGAGI (reference sequence). V dropped 0 bases and J dropped 6 bases, with 8 bases sitting between them. The CDR3 extends over 14 amino acids. CDR3 bases: TGTGCCAGCAGTTACTCGATAAGCCCCGGGGAGCTGTTTTTT. Its translation: CASSYSISPGELFF.

With respect to this clone: The junction shows a germline mismatch at one end, possibly a read error. This chain uses TRBV7-2 with TRBJ2-3; 9 bases are shared with TRBD2. Germline lookup yields CDR1 SGHTA and CDR2 FQGNSA. The CDR3 consists of 15 residues. The CDR3 sequence is CASSLAGLAKDTQYF. In nucleotides, the CDR3 is TGTGCCAGCAGCCTAGCGGGACTAGCAAAAGATACGCAGTATTTT.

The V call is TRBV27, the J call TRBJ1-5, with 8 bases aligning to TRBD1. This CDR3 comprises 14 residues. From germline, CDR1 is MNHEY and CDR2 SMNVEV (reference sequence). The V segment lost 8 bases and the J segment 2 bases; nucleotides outside the gene matches: 5. CDR3 sequence: CASGGQGGNQPQHF. The CDR3 region has the DNA TGTGCCAGCGGAGGACAGGGCGGCAATCAGCCCCAGCATTTT.

The CDR3 DNA reads as TGTGCCAGCAGTTCCCGGCCAGGGGGGGCCGGTGGCTACACCTTC. This translates into CASSSRPGGAGGYTF. V usage is TRBV6-5 and J usage is TRBJ1-2; 7 positions agree with TRBD1. The CDR3 sequence is 15 residues long. J was trimmed by 7 bases and V by 4 bases; bases with no gene match: 12. Germline V gives CDR1 MNHEY, CDR2 SVGAGI.

The chain has TRBV9 and TRBJ1-6, with D possibly TRBD1 on 6 matching bases. Trimming cost V 4 bases and J 5 bases, with 19 bases left between them. CDR1 and CDR2 (germline): SGDLS, YYNGEE. The CDR3 consists of 17 residues. CDR3 coding DNA: TGTGCCAGCAGCCCGCGAATAGGTGGGGGCAATAATTCACCCCTCCACTTT. Translation gives CASSPRIGGGNNSPLHF.

The chain couples TRBV3-1 (or the pseudogene TRBV3-2) to TRBJ1-3, with no clear D. With 0 bases removed from V and 4 bases from J, the gap between germline ends came to 19 bases. The germline CDR1 and CDR2 sequences are LGHDT and YNNKEL (reference sequence). The CDR3 is made up of 18 amino acids. The CDR3 region has the DNA TGTGCCAGCAGCCAAGACCTTACCCCGGGAGCCGGGGGAAACACCATATATTTT. Its protein product is CASSQDLTPGAGGNTIYF.

The chain combines TRBV10-1 with TRBJ1-2; D is uncertain. V lost 9 bases to trimming and J lost 6 bases, with 5 bases between them. The length of the CDR3 is 9 residues. CDR1 and CDR2 (germline): WNHNN, SYGVQD (reference sequence). DNA of the CDR3: TGCGCCAGGGAAGATGGCTACACCTTC. Translating gives CAREDGYTF.

This chain links TRBV5-1 with TRBJ2-3, with TRBD1 matching 7 bases. This CDR3 is 14 amino acids long. The V segment lost 1 base and the J segment 3 bases; nucleotides outside the gene matches: 2. Germline V gives CDR1 SGHRS, CDR2 YFSETQ. CDR3 bases: TGCGCCAGCAGCTTGTACAGGGGTACAGATACGCAGTATTTT. It codes for CASSLYRGTDTQYF. Full variable domain (missing parts from reference TRBV5-1 and TRBJ2-3): KAGVTQTPRYLIKTRGQQVTLSCSPISGHRSVSWYQQTPGQGLQFLFEYFSETQRNKGNFPGRFSGRQFSNSRSEMNVSTLELGDSALYLCASSLYRGTDTQYFGPGTRLTVL.

This chain connects TRBV5-1 to TRBJ2-1; 8 bases are shared with TRBD1. The CDR3 length is 13 residues. Unmatched junction bases numbered 7, after V lost 4 bases and J lost 10 bases. The germline V gene has CDR1 SGHRS and CDR2 YFSETQ. Here the CDR3 DNA reads TGCGCCAGCAGCCGAACAGGGGGTCCCGAGCAGTTCTTC. Amino acid sequence: CASSRTGGPEQFF.

V and J are TRBV9 and TRBJ2-3, with 13 positions matching TRBD2. CDR3 length equals 16 residues. Germline V gene lookup returns CDR1 SGDLS and CDR2 YYNGEE. The J segment lost 2 bases and the V segment lost 3 bases, leaving 3 bases of the junction unmatched. CDR3 region: CASSAGLAGSTDTQYF. The CDR3 DNA sequence: TGTGCCAGCAGCGCGGGACTAGCGGGGTCCACAGATACGCAGTATTTT.

This clone showed up just a few times. For the CDR3, the DNA is TGTGCCACCAGCAGAGACCGGGGGGCTGAGGAAAAACTGTTTTTT. Protein sequence: CATSRDRGAEEKLFF. The chain uses TRBV15 and TRBJ1-4; tentatively, D is TRBD1 (6 bases). Germline V gives CDR1 LNHNV, CDR2 YYDKDF (reference sequence). The CDR3 spans 15 residues. The ends were cut back, 0 bases at V and 8 bases at J, with 13 bases in the middle.

The chain is built from TRBV9 and TRBJ1-2; TRBD1 aligns across 7 bases. The J segment lost 3 bases and the V segment lost 2 bases, leaving 7 bases of the junction unmatched. The CDR3 extends over 15 amino acids. The germline gives CDR1 SGDLS, CDR2 YYNGEE. The chain's CDR3 is CASSVSPGTDYGYTF. In nucleotides, the CDR3 is TGTGCCAGCAGCGTTTCTCCCGGGACAGACTATGGCTACACCTTC.

The rearrangement joins TRBV5-4 to TRBJ1-2; D gene uncertain. The V end lost 1 base, the J end lost 0 bases, and 7 bases lay between the germline ends. Germline CDR1 SGHNT, CDR2 YYREEE (reference sequence). The CDR3 loop spans 14 amino acids. CDR3 sequence (DNA): TGTGCCAGCAGCTTGCCGGCAGCTAACTATGGCTACACCTTC. This gives the protein CASSLPAANYGYTF.

The chain combines TRBV28 with TRBJ1-1; 7 positions match TRBD1. J gave up 4 bases and V 3 bases, and 5 bases lay outside the gene matches. Germline values: CDR1 MDHEN, CDR2 SYDVKM. The length of the CDR3 is 14 residues. The CDR3 bases are TGTGCCAGCAGTTTGGGCAGGGGGTCCACTGAAGCTTTCTTT. This encodes CASSLGRGSTEAFF.

This chain connects TRBV6-5 to TRBJ2-7; weak D call: TRBD1 (5 bases). Germline V gives CDR1 MNHEY, CDR2 SVGAGI. This CDR3 spans 12 amino acids. The V end lost 4 bases, the J end lost 3 bases, and 7 bases lay between the germline ends. This CDR3 is CASSSRVYEQYF. The CDR3, as DNA: TGTGCCAGCAGTTCCAGGGTCTACGAGCAGTACTTC.

The rearrangement links TRBV2 to TRBJ1-1; the D gene is possibly TRBD1 (6 bases). Germline CDR1 and CDR2: SNHLY and FYNNEI. This CDR3 has 16 residues. Deletions cut 0 bases from V and 10 bases from J, with 21 bases between. The CDR3 nucleotides are TGTGCCAGCAGTGAAGCAAGACAGGCTCGACAAAGTGGAGCTTTCTTT. The encoded protein is CASSEARQARQSGAFF.